A selection of T cell receptor beta chains follows, all from one sample in a study of OX40 agonist ivuxolimab in advanced cancers. Produced via immunoSEQ multiplex PCR; TCRdb's table is partial and in-frame only. The table has around 56,000 clones, roughly nine tenths seen once; the top ten hold 0.95% to 1.4%. This specimen was CD4+ or CD8+ T cells sorted from blood, taken in a trial of the OX40 agonist ivuxolimab. These receptor sequences come from an adult with an advanced solid tumor such as melanoma, head and neck, liver or kidney cancer. Each CDR3 is given with its conserved first and last residue. The order of the fields is V gene, J gene, D gene, clone size, CDR3 protein, CDR3 DNA. A D gene is named only where the DNA matches it firmly. Some rows mark clone size as missing; the rest say once, few, many or name a class of expanded clone.

>TRBV10-3|TRBJ2-1|.|once
CAISVLTQVNEQFF
TGTGCCATCAGTGTCCTAACCCAAGTTAATGAGCAGTTCTTC
>TRBV18|TRBJ1-2|.|.
CASSPEAGPHGYTF
TGTGCCAGCTCACCAGAGGCAGGGCCCCATGGCTACACCTTC
>TRBV4-2|TRBJ2-3|TRBD1|.
CASSPRDRAAQYF
TGTGCCAGCAGCCCCCGGGACAGGGCCGCGCAGTATTTT
>TRBV27|TRBJ1-1|TRBD1|.
CASSIFSGTGLYEAFF
TGTGCCAGCAGCATATTTTCCGGGACAGGCCTTTATGAAGCTTTCTTT
>TRBV15|TRBJ2-7|TRBD2|once
CATSRDRLAGGYEQYF
TGTGCCACCAGCAGAGATAGACTAGCGGGAGGCTACGAGCAGTACTTC
>TRBV19|TRBJ2-7|TRBD2|.
CASRNSGTEYEQYF
TGTGCCAGTAGGAATAGCGGGACTGAATACGAGCAGTACTTC
>TRBV7-2|TRBJ2-7|TRBD2|.
CASSLVNVPGGRLSFEQYF
TGTGCCAGCAGCTTGGTAAACGTACCGGGAGGCAGGCTAAGTTTCGAGCAGTACTTC
>TRBV5-1|TRBJ1-2|.|.
CASSLSQNYGYTF
TGCGCCAGCAGCTTAAGTCAGAACTATGGCTACACCTTC
>TRBV28|TRBJ2-1|TRBD2|once
CASSLRPLTSNNNEQFF
TGTGCCAGCAGTCTCCGACCGTTGACTAGCAACAACAATGAGCAGTTCTTC
>TRBV7-3|TRBJ2-2|.|once
CASRDTATGELFF
TGTGCCAGCAGAGATACAGCCACCGGGGAGCTGTTTTTT
>TRBV5-4|TRBJ2-1|TRBD1|.
CASSSGRDRARSEQFF
TGTGCCAGCAGCTCAGGCCGGGACAGGGCTCGGAGTGAGCAGTTCTTC
>TRBV28|TRBJ2-7|TRBD1|.
CASSYSGQALGQYF
TGTGCCAGCAGCTACTCGGGACAGGCCCTCGGGCAGTACTTC
>TRBV6-5|TRBJ1-5|.|.
CASRGGGNQPQHF
TGTGCCAGCAGGGGAGGGGGTAATCAGCCCCAGCATTTT
>TRBV5-8|TRBJ1-4|.|.
CASSLKEWTNEKLFF
TGTGCCAGCAGCTTGAAGGAGTGGACTAATGAAAAACTGTTTTTT
>TRBV27|TRBJ1-2|.|.
CASSLSLGWGYTF
TGTGCCAGCAGTTTATCCCTAGGGTGGGGCTACACCTTC